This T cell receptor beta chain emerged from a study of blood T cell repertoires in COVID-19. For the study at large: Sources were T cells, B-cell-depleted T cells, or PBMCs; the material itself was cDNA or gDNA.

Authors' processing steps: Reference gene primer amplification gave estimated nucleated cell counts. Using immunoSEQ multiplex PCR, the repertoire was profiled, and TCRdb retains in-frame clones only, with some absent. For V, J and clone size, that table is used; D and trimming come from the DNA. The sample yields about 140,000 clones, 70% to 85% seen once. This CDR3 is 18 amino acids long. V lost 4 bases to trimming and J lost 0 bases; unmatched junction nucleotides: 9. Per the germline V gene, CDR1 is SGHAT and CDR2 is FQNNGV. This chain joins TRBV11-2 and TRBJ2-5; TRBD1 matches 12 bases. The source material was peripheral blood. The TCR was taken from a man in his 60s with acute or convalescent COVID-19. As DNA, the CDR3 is TGTGCCAGCAGCTGGGGACAGGGGGCTAGGGGGTACCAAGAGACCCAGTACTTC. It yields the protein CASSWGQGARGYQETQYF. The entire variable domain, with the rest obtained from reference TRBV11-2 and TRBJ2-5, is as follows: EAGVAQSPRYKIIEKRQSVAFWCNPISGHATLYWYQQILGQGPKLLIQFQNNGVVDDSQLPKDRFSAERLKGVDSTLKIQPAKLEDSAVYLCASSWGQGARGYQETQYFGPGTRLLVL.